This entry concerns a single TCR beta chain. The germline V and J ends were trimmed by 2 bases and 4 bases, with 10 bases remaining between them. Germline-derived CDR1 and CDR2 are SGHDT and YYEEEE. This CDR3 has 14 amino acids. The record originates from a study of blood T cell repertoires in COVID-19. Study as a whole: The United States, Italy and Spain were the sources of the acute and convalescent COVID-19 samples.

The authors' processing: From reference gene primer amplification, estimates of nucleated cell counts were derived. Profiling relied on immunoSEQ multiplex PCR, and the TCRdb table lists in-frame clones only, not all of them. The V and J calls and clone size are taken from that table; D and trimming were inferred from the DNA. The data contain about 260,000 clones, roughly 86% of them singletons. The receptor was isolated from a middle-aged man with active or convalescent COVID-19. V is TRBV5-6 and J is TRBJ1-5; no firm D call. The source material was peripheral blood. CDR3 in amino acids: CASSLTIGNQPQHF. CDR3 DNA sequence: TGTGCCAGCAGCTTAACCATCGGGAATCAGCCCCAGCATTTT.